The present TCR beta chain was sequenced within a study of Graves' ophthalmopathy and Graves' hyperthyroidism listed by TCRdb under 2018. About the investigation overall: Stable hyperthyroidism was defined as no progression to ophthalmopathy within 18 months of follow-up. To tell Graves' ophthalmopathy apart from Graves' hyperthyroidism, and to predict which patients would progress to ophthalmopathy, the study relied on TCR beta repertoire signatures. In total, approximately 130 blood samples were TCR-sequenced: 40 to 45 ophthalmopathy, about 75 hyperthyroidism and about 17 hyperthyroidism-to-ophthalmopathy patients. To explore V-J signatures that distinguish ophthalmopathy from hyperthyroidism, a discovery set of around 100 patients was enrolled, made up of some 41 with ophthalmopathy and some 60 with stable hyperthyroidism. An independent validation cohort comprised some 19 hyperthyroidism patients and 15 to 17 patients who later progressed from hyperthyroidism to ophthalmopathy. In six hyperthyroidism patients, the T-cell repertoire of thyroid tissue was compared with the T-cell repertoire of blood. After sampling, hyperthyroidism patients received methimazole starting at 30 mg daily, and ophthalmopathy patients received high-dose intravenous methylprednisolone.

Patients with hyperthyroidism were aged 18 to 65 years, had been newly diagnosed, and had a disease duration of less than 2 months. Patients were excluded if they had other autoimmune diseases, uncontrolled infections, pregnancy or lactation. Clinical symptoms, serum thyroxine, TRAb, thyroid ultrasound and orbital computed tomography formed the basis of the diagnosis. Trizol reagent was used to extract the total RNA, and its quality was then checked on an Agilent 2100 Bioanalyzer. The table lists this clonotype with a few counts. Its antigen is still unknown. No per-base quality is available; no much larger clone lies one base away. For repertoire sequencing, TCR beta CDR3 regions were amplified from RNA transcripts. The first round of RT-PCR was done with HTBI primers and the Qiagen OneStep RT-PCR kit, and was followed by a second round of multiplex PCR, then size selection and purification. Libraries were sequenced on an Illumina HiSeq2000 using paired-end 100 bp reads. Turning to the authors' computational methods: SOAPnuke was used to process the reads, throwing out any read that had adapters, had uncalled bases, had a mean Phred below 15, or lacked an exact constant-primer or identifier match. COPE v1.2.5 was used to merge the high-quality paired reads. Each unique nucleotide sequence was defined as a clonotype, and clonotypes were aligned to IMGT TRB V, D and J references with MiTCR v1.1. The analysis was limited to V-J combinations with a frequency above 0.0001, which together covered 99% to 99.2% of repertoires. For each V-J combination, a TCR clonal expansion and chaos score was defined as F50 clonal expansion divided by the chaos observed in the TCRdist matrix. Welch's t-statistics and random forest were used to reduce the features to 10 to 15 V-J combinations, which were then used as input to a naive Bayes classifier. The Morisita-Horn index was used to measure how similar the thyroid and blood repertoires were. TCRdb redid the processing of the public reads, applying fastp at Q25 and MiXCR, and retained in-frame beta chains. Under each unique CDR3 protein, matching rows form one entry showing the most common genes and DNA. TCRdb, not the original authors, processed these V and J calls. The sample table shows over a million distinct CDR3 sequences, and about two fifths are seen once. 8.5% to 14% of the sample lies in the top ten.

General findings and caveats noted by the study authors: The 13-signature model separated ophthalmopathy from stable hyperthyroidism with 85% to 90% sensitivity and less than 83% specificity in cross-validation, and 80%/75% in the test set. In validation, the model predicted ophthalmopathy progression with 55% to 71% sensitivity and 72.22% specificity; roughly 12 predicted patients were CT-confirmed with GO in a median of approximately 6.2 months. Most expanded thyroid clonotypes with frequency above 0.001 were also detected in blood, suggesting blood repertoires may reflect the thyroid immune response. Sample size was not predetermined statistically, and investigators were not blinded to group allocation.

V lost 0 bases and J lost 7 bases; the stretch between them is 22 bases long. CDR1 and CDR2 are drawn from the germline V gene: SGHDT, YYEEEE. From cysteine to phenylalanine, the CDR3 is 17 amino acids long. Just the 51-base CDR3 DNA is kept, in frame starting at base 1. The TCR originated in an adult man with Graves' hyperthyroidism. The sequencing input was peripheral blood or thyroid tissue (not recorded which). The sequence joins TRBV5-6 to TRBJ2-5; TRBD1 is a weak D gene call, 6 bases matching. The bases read TGTGCCAGCAGCTTGGTGCAGGGGCCAGCTACCAAGGTGACCCAGTACTTC. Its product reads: CASSLVQGPATKVTQYF.